The 28 T cell receptor beta chains presented below share a single source sample, sequenced in a study of cytomegalovirus exposure and HLA in healthy donors (dated by TCRdb to about 2017). Library preparation employed the immunoSEQ multiplex PCR assay. This immuneACCESS table, as held by TCRdb, lists in-frame sequences with V and J called but not all clones. Of the missing ones, under half trace to an unresolved V gene in checked studies; the others have no known cause. The sample table holds about 250,000 clones, of which around nine tenths were seen once. The ten largest make up roughly 2.5% of the sample. Sequenced material: PBMCs. These receptors originate from a man younger than 35 in good health and CMV-seronegative.

The rearrangement links TRBV18 to TRBJ2-1; TRBD1 matches 8 bases. Looked up from germline, CDR1 is KGHSH and CDR2 is LQKENI. This CDR3 region has 15 residues. With 1 base clipped from V and 5 bases from J, the junction kept 4 bases outside the gene matches. Here the CDR3 reads CASSPLGTGNNEQFF. The CDR3 DNA follows: TGTGCCAGCTCACCACTTGGGACAGGCAACAATGAGCAGTTCTTC.

The chain is built from TRBV18 and TRBJ2-3, with TRBD1 matching over 7 bases. CDR3 length: 16 residues. The trim removed 3 bases at V and 2 bases at J, leaving 8 bases unmatched. Germline CDR1 KGHSH, CDR2 LQKENI. DNA for the CDR3: TGTGCCAGCTCACCTTTACAGGGGCTCCACACAGATACGCAGTATTTT. Translating gives CASSPLQGLHTDTQYF.

The chain has TRBV7-2 and TRBJ1-5; weak D call: TRBD1 (6 bases). Germline loops: CDR1 SGHTA, CDR2 FQGNSA. V lost 2 bases, J lost 7 bases, and 12 bases lay in between. CDR3 length equals 14 residues. The CDR3 sequence: CASSLNRDGQPQHF. The DNA for the CDR3 is TGTGCCAGCAGCTTAAACAGGGATGGCCAGCCCCAGCATTTT.

V gene TRBV10-3 combines with J gene TRBJ1-2; 7 bases map to TRBD1. V gave up 3 bases and J gave up 3 bases; unmatched junction bases: 7. Germline values: CDR1 ENHRY, CDR2 SYGVKD. This CDR3 is 15 amino acids long. DNA for the CDR3: TGTGCCATCAGTGACCCGACAGGGAGCGACTATGGCTACACCTTC. Amino acids: CAISDPTGSDYGYTF.

The chain links TRBV4-2 to TRBJ2-7; 12 nucleotides line up with TRBD2. Germline-derived CDR1 and CDR2 are LGHNA and YNFKEQ. V shed 0 bases and J 3 bases; nucleotides not matched to a gene: 12. The CDR3 length is 19 residues. CDR3 in amino acids: CASSQERPIGLAGSYEQYF. The CDR3 bases are TGTGCCAGCAGCCAAGAGCGGCCTATTGGACTAGCGGGAAGCTACGAGCAGTACTTC.

The genes are TRBV7-2 and TRBJ2-1, with a weak D call TRBD2 (5 bases). The V end was cut by 2 bases, the J end by 0 bases, with 11 bases between. The CDR3 sequence is 16 residues long. Germline assignment: CDR1 SGHTA and CDR2 FQGNSA. The CDR3 DNA follows: TGTGCCAGCAGCTTAATGATCGGGATCTCCTACAATGAGCAGTTCTTC. This translates into CASSLMIGISYNEQFF.

The chain carries TRBV6-5 and TRBJ1-5; a weak D match, TRBD1 (6 bases). This CDR3 has 13 amino acids. Between the trimmed V and J ends, which lost 6 bases and 3 bases, there was a span of 9 bases. In germline, CDR1 is MNHEY, CDR2 SVGAGI. The CDR3 sequence is CASRTGLNQPQHF. In nucleotides, the CDR3 is TGTGCCAGCAGGACAGGCCTCAATCAGCCCCAGCATTTT.

The J gene is TRBJ1-1, the V gene TRBV6-5, with D hard to call. CDR3 length: 11 residues. Deletions cut 6 bases from V and 5 bases from J, with 7 bases between. In germline, CDR1 is MNHEY, CDR2 SVGAGI. The DNA of the CDR3 is TGTGCCAGCAGACTCGGGACTGAAGCTTTCTTT. Residues: CASRLGTEAFF.

The chain couples TRBV6-1 to TRBJ1-5; D remains unclear. The CDR3 is 15 amino acids. The germline V gene encodes CDR1 MNHNS and CDR2 SASEGT. Trimming took off 6 bases at V and 2 bases at J, with 14 bases between the two ends. CDR3 coding DNA: TGTGCCAGCAGGCTAGTGAGGTTGGGCAATCAGCCCCAGCATTTT. Its protein is CASRLVRLGNQPQHF.

As DNA, the CDR3 is TGTGCCAGCACCCCCGTCAGGGGGCCCCCCGGGGAGCTGTTTTTT. This encodes CASTPVRGPPGELFF. The chain joins TRBV27 to TRBJ2-2; 8 bases are shared with TRBD1. The ends lost 7 bases at V and 6 bases at J; junction bases unmatched: 10. The CDR3 loop spans 15 amino acids. In germline, CDR1 is MNHEY, CDR2 SMNVEV (reference sequence).

A single count supports this clone. The gene calls are TRBV28 and TRBJ2-1; maybe TRBD1 (6 bases). Germline V CDR1 and CDR2: MDHEN, SYDVKM. This CDR3 contains 12 residues. V was shortened by 2 bases and J by 13 bases, with 12 bases between the two germline ends. Here the CDR3 reads CASSLNEGVQFF. As DNA, the CDR3 is TGTGCCAGCAGTTTAAATGAGGGGGTCCAGTTCTTC.

The chain employs TRBV7-8 and TRBJ2-7, with D uncertain. Trimming took 2 bases from V and 0 from J, leaving 5 bases between them. CDR1 and CDR2 from the germline V gene are SGHVS and FQNEAQ. The CDR3 contains 13 residues. The CDR3 coding sequence is TGTGCCAGCAGCTTATCAATCTCCTACGAGCAGTACTTC. As protein: CASSLSISYEQYF.

The genes are TRBV19 and TRBJ2-1; 7 bases match TRBD2. This CDR3 is 17 amino acids long. Trimming took 5 bases from V and 4 from J; bases not matched to a gene: 14. Germline-derived CDR1 and CDR2 are LNHDA and SQIVND (reference sequence). The CDR3 is CASSPGRRGGGYNEQFF. The CDR3 DNA reads TGTGCCAGTAGTCCGGGACGAAGGGGCGGGGGATACAATGAGCAGTTCTTC.

This chain links TRBV9 with TRBJ2-5, with D perhaps matching TRBD2 (6 bases). The CDR3 sequence is 14 residues long. The V end lost 4 bases, the J end lost 5 bases, and 15 bases lay between the germline ends. CDR1 is SGDLS and CDR2 is YYNGEE in the germline V gene. The CDR3 loop is CASSSMFGGETQYF. In DNA form, the CDR3 reads TGTGCCAGCAGCTCGATGTTCGGGGGTGAGACCCAGTACTTC.

V is TRBV15 and J is TRBJ2-5, with unresolved D. Germline V CDR1 and CDR2: LNHNV, YYDKDF (reference sequence). The V end was cut by 3 bases, the J end by 2 bases, with 13 bases between. This CDR3 region has 15 residues. Written as DNA, the CDR3 is TGTGCCACCAGCAGTCCCCGTCCCAGTCAAGAGACCCAGTACTTC. It specifies CATSSPRPSQETQYF.

The chain's CDR3 is CASSPGLATIGEQYF. The CDR3 region has the DNA TGTGCCAGCAGCCCGGGACTAGCGACGATTGGCGAGCAGTACTTC. The V gene is TRBV7-3, the J gene TRBJ2-7, with TRBD2 matching over 10 bases. Germline CDR1 reads SGHTA; CDR2 reads FQGTGA. The CDR3 is made up of 15 amino acids. After removal of 5 bases from V and 6 bases from J, the junction contained 10 bases not matched to a gene. Full variable domain (outside the CDR3, taken from reference TRBV7-3 and TRBJ2-7): GAGVSQTPSNKVTEKGKYVELRCDPISGHTALYWYRQSLGQGPEFLIYFQGTGAADDSGLPNDRFFAVRPEGSVSTLKIQRTERGDSAVYLCASSPGLATIGEQYFGPGTRLTVT.

This clone is a singleton in its sample. The chain couples TRBV6-5 to TRBJ1-2, with TRBD1 matching over 7 bases. The germline gives CDR1 MNHEY, CDR2 SVGAGI. The junction had 6 bases not matched to a gene; V was cut back by 4 bases and J by 4 bases. There are 14 residues in the CDR3. CDR3 DNA: TGTGCCAGCAGTTTCCGGGACAGTCTCTATGGCTACACCTTC. The encoded protein is CASSFRDSLYGYTF.

There are a few counts of this clone. The genes are TRBV28 and TRBJ2-3; TRBD1 might be the D (6 bases). V dropped 6 bases and J dropped 2 bases, with 30 bases sitting between them. Germline V gives CDR1 MDHEN, CDR2 SYDVKM. The CDR3 sequence is 20 residues long. CDR3 nucleotide sequence: TGTGCCAGCAGGTTGAACCCGGGACACCACCATCTCCCATACACAGATACGCAGTATTTT. This codes for CASRLNPGHHHLPYTDTQYF.

The chain recombines TRBV9 with TRBJ2-3, with 8 bases aligning to TRBD2. Trimming took 0 bases from V and 3 from J; bases not matched to a gene: 3. The CDR3 sequence is 15 residues long. Germline values: CDR1 SGDLS, CDR2 YYNGEE. CDR3 sequence reads: CASSVGGGRTDTQYF. CDR3 DNA sequence: TGTGCCAGCAGCGTAGGCGGCGGGAGGACAGATACGCAGTATTTT.

V usage is TRBV9 and J usage is TRBJ2-7; TRBD1 matches at 9 bases. The germline CDR1 and CDR2 sequences are SGDLS and YYNGEE. The CDR3 covers 16 residues. V shed 3 bases and J 2 bases; nucleotides not matched to a gene: 9. This CDR3 reads CASSATGTGHPYEQYF. As DNA, the CDR3 is TGTGCCAGCAGCGCTACCGGGACAGGGCACCCCTACGAGCAGTACTTC.

The chain carries TRBV14 and TRBJ1-4; tentative D call: TRBD1 (6 bases). Trimming left V 1 base short and J 5 bases short, with 14 bases between. Per germline, CDR1 SGHDN and CDR2 FVKESK. The CDR3 consists of 16 residues. CDR3 residues: CASSQVQGGSNEKLFF. For the CDR3, the DNA is TGTGCCAGCAGCCAAGTACAGGGTGGATCGAATGAAAAACTGTTTTTT.

The CDR3 bases are TGCGCCAGCAGTCCTCAGCCGGGTAGGTCCTACAATGAGCAGTTCTTC. Its translation is CASSPQPGRSYNEQFF. The V and J genes are TRBV4-3 and TRBJ2-1; D is unclear. CDR1 LGHNA and CDR2 YSLEER come from the germline V gene. The CDR3 totals 16 residues. The V gene lost 6 bases and the J gene lost 1 base, with 16 bases spanning the gap.

This clone was seen just once. CDR3 bases: TGTGCCAGCAGTAGTACCAGAGAGCAGTTCTTC. Translating gives CASSSTREQFF. The chain links TRBV28 to TRBJ2-1; D gene ambiguous. Trimming pared 5 bases from V and 10 bases from J, leaving 9 bases between. Germline CDR1 and CDR2: MDHEN and SYDVKM. The CDR3 loop spans 11 amino acids.

The chain carries TRBV28 and TRBJ2-5; 10 bases are a match to TRBD1. The CDR3 totals 15 residues. With 6 bases clipped from V and 5 bases from J, the junction kept 9 bases outside the gene matches. Germline V gives CDR1 MDHEN, CDR2 SYDVKM. The CDR3 DNA reads TGTGCCAGCAGCTCACCGGGACAGGGGTGGGAGACCCAGTACTTC. This gives the protein CASSSPGQGWETQYF.

V gene TRBV5-1 combines with J gene TRBJ2-3; 10 bases agree with TRBD2. In germline, CDR1 is SGHRS, CDR2 YFSETQ. J was trimmed by 6 bases and V by 3 bases; bases with no gene match: 4. The CDR3 is 14 residues long. CDR3 nucleotides: TGCGCCAGCAGCTCCGGACTAGCGGCCGATACGCAGTATTTT. As protein: CASSSGLAADTQYF.

The rearrangement joins TRBV5-4 to TRBJ2-1; perhaps TRBD1 as D (6 bases). The CDR3 sequence is 16 residues long. V was clipped by 2 bases and J by 9 bases, with 21 bases between them. Germline CDR1 reads SGHNT; CDR2 reads YYREEE (reference sequence). The CDR3 here is CASSLGSHRDGGEQFF. The DNA of the CDR3 is TGTGCCAGCAGCTTAGGGTCCCACAGGGACGGAGGTGAGCAGTTCTTC.

This chain connects TRBV27 to TRBJ2-1; 13 bases align to TRBD2. Germline loops: CDR1 MNHEY, CDR2 SMNVEV (reference sequence). Losses at the gene ends were 1 base for V and 0 bases for J; bases not matched to a gene: 9. This CDR3 is built from 20 residues. The CDR3: CASSLFGTSGRANSYNEQFF. The CDR3 nucleotides read TGTGCCAGCAGTTTATTCGGAACTAGCGGGAGGGCTAACTCCTACAATGAGCAGTTCTTC.

This chain uses TRBV6-5 with TRBJ2-7, with TRBD2 identical over 9 bases. With V trimmed by 10 bases and J by 5 bases, 6 bases remained unmatched. The CDR3 covers 12 residues. Germline values: CDR1 MNHEY, CDR2 SVGAGI. CDR3 bases: TGTGCCACCGGCAGCGGGAGGAACGAGCAGTACTTC. This translates into CATGSGRNEQYF.